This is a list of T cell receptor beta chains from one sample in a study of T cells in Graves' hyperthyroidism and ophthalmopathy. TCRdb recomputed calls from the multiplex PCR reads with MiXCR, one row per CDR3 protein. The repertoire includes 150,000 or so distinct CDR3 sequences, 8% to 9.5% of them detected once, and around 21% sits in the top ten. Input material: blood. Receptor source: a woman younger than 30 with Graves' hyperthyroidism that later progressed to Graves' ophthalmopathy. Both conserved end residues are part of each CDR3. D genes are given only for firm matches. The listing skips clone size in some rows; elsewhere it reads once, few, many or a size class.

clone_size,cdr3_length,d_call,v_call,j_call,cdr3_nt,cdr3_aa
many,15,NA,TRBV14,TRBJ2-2,TGTGCCAGCAGCCGACTAGTCTCCGGGACCGGGGAGCTGTTTTTT,CASSRLVSGTGELFF
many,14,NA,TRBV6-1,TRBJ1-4,TGTGCCAGCAGTGACCGGCCAACCAATGAAAAACTGTTTTTT,CASSDRPTNEKLFF
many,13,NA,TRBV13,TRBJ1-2,TGTGCCAGCAGCTTATCACAGGTCGGTGGCTACACCTTC,CASSLSQVGGYTF
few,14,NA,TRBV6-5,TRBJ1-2,TGTGCCAGCAGTTACCCCGGCGGCGTCGGGGGCTACACCTTC,CASSYPGGVGGYTF
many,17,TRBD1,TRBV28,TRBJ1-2,TGTGCCAGCAGTCCGCTCCGCGGAACAGGGGGCATATATGGCTACACCTTC,CASSPLRGTGGIYGYTF
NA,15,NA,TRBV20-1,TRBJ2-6,TGCAGTGCTCGTCAGGGGGGCTCTGGGGCCAACGTCCTGACTTTC,CSARQGGSGANVLTF
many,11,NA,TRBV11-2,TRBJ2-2,TGTGCCAGCTACGGCACCGGGGAGCTGTTTTTT,CASYGTGELFF
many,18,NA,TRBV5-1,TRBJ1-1,TGCGCCAGCAGCTTGAAAGCCAGGGGCCCCCTTCTGGACACTGAAGCTTTCTTT,CASSLKARGPLLDTEAFF
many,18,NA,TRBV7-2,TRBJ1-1,TGTGCCAGCAGCTTAGCCCAAGGTAGAGAAGCGTTGAACACTGAAGCTTTCTTT,CASSLAQGREALNTEAFF
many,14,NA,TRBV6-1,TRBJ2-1,TGTGCCAGCAGTGACGGGGGACCGTACAATGAGCAGTTCTTC,CASSDGGPYNEQFF
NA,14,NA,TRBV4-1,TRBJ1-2,TGCGCCAGCAGCCAAGATACAGGGAACTATGGCTACACCTTC,CASSQDTGNYGYTF
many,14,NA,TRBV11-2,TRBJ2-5,TGTGCCAGCAGCTTGGACAGTAAGGGAAAGACCCAGTACTTC,CASSLDSKGKTQYF
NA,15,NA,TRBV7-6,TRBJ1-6,TGTGCCAGCAGCTTAACGAACTCCTATAATTCACCCCTCCACTTT,CASSLTNSYNSPLHF
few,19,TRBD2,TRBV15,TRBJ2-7,TGTGCCACCAGCAGAGCGCCTCTAAAGGACCGTAGCGGGAGGAACGAGCAGTACTTC,CATSRAPLKDRSGRNEQYF
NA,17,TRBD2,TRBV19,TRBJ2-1,TGTGCCAGTAGTAGGAGGCGGGGGGAAACCTGGGGGGATGAGCAGTTCTTC,CASSRRRGETWGDEQFF
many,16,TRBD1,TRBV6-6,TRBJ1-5,TGTGCCAGCAGTTACCCAATGGGACAGGGGAGCCAGCCCCAGCATTTT,CASSYPMGQGSQPQHF
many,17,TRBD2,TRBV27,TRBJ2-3,TGTGCCAGCAGTTCCCTGGGATCTAGCGGGGCCACAGATACGCAGTATTTT,CASSSLGSSGATDTQYF
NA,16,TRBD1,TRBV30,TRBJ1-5,TGTGCCTGGAGTTTTGCCGGGACAGCGATCAATCAGCCCCAGCATTTT,CAWSFAGTAINQPQHF
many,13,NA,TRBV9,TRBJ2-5,TGTGCCAGCAGCGTAGATACCCGAGAGACCCAGTACTTC,CASSVDTRETQYF
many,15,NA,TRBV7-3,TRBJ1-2,TGTGCCAGCAGCCCGGGGCCGAATTCGAACTATGGCTACACCTTC,CASSPGPNSNYGYTF
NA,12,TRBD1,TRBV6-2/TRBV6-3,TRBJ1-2,TGTGCCACCCGGACAGGGTCACATGGCTACACCTTC,CATRTGSHGYTF
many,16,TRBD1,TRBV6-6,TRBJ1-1,TGTGCCAGCAGTTACTCGGGACAGCCTATGAACACTGAAGCTTTCTTT,CASSYSGQPMNTEAFF
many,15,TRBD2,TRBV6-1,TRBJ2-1,TGTGCCAGCAGTGAAGGGACTAGCCCAAACAATGAGCAGTTCTTC,CASSEGTSPNNEQFF
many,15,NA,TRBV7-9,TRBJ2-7,TGTGCCAGCAGGGCCGGGACGGAGTACTCCTACGAGCAGTACTTC,CASRAGTEYSYEQYF
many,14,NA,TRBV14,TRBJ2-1,TGTGCCAGCAGCCGGGGTGACGCCTACAATGAGCAGTTCTTC,CASSRGDAYNEQFF
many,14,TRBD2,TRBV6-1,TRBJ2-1,TGTGCCAGCAGTGAAACGGGAGGGTACAATGAGCAGTTCTTC,CASSETGGYNEQFF
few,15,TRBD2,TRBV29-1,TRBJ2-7,TGCAGCGTTCGTTCCGGGACTAGCAAAACCTACGAGCAGTACTTC,CSVRSGTSKTYEQYF
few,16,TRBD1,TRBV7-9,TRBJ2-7,TGTGCCAGCAGCCCCCGGACAGGGGATGTTTTTTACGAGCAGTACTTC,CASSPRTGDVFYEQYF
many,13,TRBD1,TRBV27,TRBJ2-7,TGTGCCAGCAGTTCGGGACAGGGAAACGAGCAGTACTTC,CASSSGQGNEQYF
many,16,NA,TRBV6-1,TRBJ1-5,TGTGCCAGCAGCGTAGCAGGTTCGAAGTCAGGCCAGCCCCAGCATTTT,CASSVAGSKSGQPQHF
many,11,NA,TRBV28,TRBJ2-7,TGTGCCAGCAGTGTCAGGGACGAGCAGTACTTC,CASSVRDEQYF
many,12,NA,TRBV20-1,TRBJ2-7,TGCAGTGCTTTTTCAGACGTGTACGAGCAGTACTTC,CSAFSDVYEQYF
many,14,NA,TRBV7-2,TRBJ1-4,TGTGCCAGCAGCTCCCAAGTAACTAATGAAAAACTGTTTTTT,CASSSQVTNEKLFF
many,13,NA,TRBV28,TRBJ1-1,TGTGCCAGCCGTCTCCAGGGGAACGCTGAAGCTTTCTTT,CASRLQGNAEAFF
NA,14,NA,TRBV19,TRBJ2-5,TGTGCCAGTAGTATGGAAGGGAGGCAAGAGACCCAGTACTTC,CASSMEGRQETQYF
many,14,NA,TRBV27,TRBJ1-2,TGTGCCAGCAGTTCATGGACCGGGGCGGGTGGCTACACCTTC,CASSSWTGAGGYTF
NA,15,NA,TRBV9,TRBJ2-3,TGTGCCAGCAGCGTAGGGGGGGCTAGCACAGATACGCAGTATTTT,CASSVGGASTDTQYF
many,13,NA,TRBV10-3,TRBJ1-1,TGTGCCATCAACGAGGACGGCTACACTGAAGCTTTCTTT,CAINEDGYTEAFF
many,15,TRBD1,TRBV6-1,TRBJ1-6,TGTGCCAGCAGTCGGGACAGGGGGGACAGGACACCCCTCCACTTT,CASSRDRGDRTPLHF
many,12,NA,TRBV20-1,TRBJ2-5,TGCAGTGCTCTCTGGCTAGCTGAGACCCAGTACTTC,CSALWLAETQYF
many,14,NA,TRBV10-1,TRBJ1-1,TGCGCCAGCAGTGAGTCGGGATACAACACTGAAGCTTTCTTT,CASSESGYNTEAFF
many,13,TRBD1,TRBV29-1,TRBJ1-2,TGCAGCATCCGAGCGACAGGGGAATTTGGCTACACCTTC,CSIRATGEFGYTF
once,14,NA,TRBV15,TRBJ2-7,TGTGCCACCAGCAGTATAGGTCCGAGCTACGAGCAGTACTTC,CATSSIGPSYEQYF
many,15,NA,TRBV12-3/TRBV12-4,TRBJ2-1,TGTGCCAGCAGTTTAGGCGCTTACTCCTACAATGAGCAGTTCTTC,CASSLGAYSYNEQFF
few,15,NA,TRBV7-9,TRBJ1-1,TGTGCCAGCAGCTTAGCGCCCAAGGGGAACACTGAAGCTTTCTTT,CASSLAPKGNTEAFF
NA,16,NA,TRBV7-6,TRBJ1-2,TGTGCCAGCAGCCCAAAAAGAGTGGGACTGTCACATGGCTACACCTTC,CASSPKRVGLSHGYTF
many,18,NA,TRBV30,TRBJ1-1,TGTGCCTGGAGTATCCGGCAGGGACTTTTATTGAAGGACACTGAAGCTTTCTTT,CAWSIRQGLLLKDTEAFF
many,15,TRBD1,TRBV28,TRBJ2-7,TGTGCCAGCAGTAATACGGGACAGGCATACTACGAGCAGTACTTC,CASSNTGQAYYEQYF
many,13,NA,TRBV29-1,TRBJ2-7,TGCAGCGTATCACAGGAGTCGGATTCCTCGCAGTACTTC,CSVSQESDSSQYF
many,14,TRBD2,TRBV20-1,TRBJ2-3,TGCAGTGCTAGTAGCGGGATATACACAGATACGCAGTATTTT,CSASSGIYTDTQYF
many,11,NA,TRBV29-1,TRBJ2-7,TGCAGCGTAATACAGAGCTACGAGCAGTACTTC,CSVIQSYEQYF
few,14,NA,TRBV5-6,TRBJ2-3,TGTGCCAGCAGCCCGAGGGTCACCACAGATACGCAGTATTTT,CASSPRVTTDTQYF
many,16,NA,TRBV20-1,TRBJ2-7,TGCAGTGCTAGAGATCGGGGTAGCGGCTTATCCTACGAGCAGTACTTC,CSARDRGSGLSYEQYF
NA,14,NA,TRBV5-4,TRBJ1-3,TGTGCCAGCAGCACTCTTGGGGCCGGAAACACCATATATTTT,CASSTLGAGNTIYF